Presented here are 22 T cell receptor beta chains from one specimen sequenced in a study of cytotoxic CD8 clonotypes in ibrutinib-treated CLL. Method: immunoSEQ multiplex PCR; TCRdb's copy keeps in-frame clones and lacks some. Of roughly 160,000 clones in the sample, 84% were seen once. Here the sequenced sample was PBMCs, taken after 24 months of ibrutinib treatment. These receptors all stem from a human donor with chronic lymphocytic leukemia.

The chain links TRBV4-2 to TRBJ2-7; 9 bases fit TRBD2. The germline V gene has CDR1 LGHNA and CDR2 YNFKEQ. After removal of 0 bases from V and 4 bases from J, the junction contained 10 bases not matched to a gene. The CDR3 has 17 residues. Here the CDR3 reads CASSQDALDSGSYEQYF. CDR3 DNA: TGTGCCAGCAGCCAAGATGCCCTTGATAGCGGGAGTTACGAGCAGTACTTC.

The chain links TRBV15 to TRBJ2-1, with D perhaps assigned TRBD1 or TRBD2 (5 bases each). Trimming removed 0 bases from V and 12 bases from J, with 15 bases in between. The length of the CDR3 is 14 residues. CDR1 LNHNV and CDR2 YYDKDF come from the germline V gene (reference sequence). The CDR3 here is CATSRDGDLIGQFF. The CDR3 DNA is TGTGCCACCAGCAGAGATGGGGACCTCATCGGGCAGTTCTTC. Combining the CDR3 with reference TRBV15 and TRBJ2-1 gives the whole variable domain DAMVIQNPRYQVTQFGKPVTLSCSQTLNHNVMYWYQQKSSQAPKLLFHYYDKDFNNEADTPDNFQSRRPNTSFCFLDIRSPGLGDTAMYLCATSRDGDLIGQFFGPGTRLTVL.

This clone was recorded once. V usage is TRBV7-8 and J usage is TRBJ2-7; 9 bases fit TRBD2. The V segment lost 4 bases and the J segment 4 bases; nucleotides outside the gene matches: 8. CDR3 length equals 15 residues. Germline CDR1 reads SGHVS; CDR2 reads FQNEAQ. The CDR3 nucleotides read TGTGCCAGCAGCTGGGGGCTAGCGGGGATATACGAGCAGTACTTC. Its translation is CASSWGLAGIYEQYF.

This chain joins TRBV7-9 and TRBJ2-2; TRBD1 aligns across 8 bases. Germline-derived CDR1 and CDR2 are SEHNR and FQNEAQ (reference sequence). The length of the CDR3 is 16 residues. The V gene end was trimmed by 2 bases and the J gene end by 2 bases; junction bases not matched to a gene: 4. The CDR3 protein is CASSLKGQVNTGELFF. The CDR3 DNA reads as TGTGCCAGCAGCTTAAAGGGACAGGTTAACACCGGGGAGCTGTTTTTT.

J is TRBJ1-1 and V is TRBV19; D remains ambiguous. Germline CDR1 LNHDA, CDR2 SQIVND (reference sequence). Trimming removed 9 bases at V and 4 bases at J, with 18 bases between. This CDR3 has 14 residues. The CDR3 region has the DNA TGTGCCAGCCTAAAGTTTGGTGGAGGCACTGAAGCTTTCTTT. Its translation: CASLKFGGGTEAFF.

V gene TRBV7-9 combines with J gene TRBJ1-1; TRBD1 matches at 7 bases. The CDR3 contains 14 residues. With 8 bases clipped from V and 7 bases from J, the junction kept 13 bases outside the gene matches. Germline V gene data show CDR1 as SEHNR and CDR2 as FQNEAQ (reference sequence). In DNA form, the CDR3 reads TGTGCCAGCCCTCGACAGGGTCGGACGGTTGAAGCTTTCTTT. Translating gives CASPRQGRTVEAFF.

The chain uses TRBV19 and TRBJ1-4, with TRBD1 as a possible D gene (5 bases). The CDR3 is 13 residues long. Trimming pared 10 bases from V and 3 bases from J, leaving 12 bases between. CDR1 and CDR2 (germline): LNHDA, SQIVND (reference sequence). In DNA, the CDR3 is TGTGCCACTTGGGGCAGAGCTAATGAAAAACTGTTTTTT. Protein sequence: CATWGRANEKLFF. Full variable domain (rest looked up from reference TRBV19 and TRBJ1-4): DGGITQSPKYLFRKEGQNVTLSCEQNLNHDAMYWYRQDPGQGLRLIYYSQIVNDFQKGDIAEGYSVSREKKESFPLTVTSAQKNPTAFYLCATWGRANEKLFFGSGTQLSVL.

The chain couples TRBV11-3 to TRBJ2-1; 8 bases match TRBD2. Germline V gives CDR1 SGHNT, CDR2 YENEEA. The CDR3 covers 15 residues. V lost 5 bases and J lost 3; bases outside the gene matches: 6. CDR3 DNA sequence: TGTGCCAGCAGCCGGGGGGGACTAGACTACAATGAGCAGTTCTTC. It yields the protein CASSRGGLDYNEQFF.

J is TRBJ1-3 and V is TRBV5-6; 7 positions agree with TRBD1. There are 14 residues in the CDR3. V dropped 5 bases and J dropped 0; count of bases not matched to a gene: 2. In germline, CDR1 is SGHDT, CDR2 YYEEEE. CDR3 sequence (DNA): TGTGCCAGCAGGGACAGGACCTCTGGAAACACCATATATTTT. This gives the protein CASRDRTSGNTIYF. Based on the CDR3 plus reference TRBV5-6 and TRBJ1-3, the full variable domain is DAGVTQSPTHLIKTRGQQVTLRCSPKSGHDTVSWYQQALGQGPQFIFQYYEEEERQRGNFPDRFSGHQFPNYSSELNVNALLLGDSALYLCASRDRTSGNTIYFGEGSWLTVV.

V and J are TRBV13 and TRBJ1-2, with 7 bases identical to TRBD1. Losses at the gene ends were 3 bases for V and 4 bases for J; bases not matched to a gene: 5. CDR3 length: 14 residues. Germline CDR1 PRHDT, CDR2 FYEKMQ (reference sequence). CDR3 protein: CASSLDRLGYGYTF. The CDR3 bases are TGTGCCAGCAGCTTGGACAGGTTAGGCTATGGCTACACCTTC.

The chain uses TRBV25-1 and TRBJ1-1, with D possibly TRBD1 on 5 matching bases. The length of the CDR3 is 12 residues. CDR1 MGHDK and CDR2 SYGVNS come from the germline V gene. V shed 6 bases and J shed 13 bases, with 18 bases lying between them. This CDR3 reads CASRNTGTGGFF. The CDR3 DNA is TGTGCCAGCAGAAACACCGGGACGGGGGGTTTCTTT. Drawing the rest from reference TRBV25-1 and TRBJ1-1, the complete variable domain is EADIYQTPRYLVIGTGKKITLECSQTMGHDKMYWYQQDPGMELHLIHYSYGVNSTEKGDLSSESTVSRIRTEHFPLTLESARPSHTSQYLCASRNTGTGGFFGQGTRLTVV.

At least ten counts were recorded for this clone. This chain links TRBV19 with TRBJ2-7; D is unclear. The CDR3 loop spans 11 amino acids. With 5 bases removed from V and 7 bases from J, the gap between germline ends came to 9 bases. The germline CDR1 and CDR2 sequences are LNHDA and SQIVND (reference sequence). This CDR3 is CASSVFGEQYF. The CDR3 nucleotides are TGTGCCAGTAGTGTCTTCGGGGAGCAGTACTTC.

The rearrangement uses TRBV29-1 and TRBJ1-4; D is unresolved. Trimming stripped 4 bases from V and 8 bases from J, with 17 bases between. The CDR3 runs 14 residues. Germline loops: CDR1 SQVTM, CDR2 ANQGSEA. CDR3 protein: CSVAPSAALEKLFF. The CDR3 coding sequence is TGCAGCGTTGCGCCTTCGGCGGCCCTGGAAAAACTGTTTTTT.

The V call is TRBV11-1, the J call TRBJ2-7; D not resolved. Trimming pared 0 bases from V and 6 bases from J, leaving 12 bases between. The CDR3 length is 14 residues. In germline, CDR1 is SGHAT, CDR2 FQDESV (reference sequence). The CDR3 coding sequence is TGTGCCAGCAGCTTAGCGAGCCGGGCCCTCGAGCAGTACTTC. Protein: CASSLASRALEQYF. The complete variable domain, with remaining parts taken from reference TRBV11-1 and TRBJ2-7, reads EAEVAQSPRYKITEKSQAVAFWCDPISGHATLYWYRQILGQGPELLVQFQDESVVDDSQLPKDRFSAERLKGVDSTLKIQPAELGDSAMYLCASSLASRALEQYFGPGTRLTVT.

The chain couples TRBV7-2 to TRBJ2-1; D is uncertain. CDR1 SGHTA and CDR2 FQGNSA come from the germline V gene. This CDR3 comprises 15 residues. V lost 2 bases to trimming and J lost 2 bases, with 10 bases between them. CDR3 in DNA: TGTGCCAGCAGCTTAACCCCGGGCCCCTACAATGAGCAGTTCTTC. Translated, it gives CASSLTPGPYNEQFF.

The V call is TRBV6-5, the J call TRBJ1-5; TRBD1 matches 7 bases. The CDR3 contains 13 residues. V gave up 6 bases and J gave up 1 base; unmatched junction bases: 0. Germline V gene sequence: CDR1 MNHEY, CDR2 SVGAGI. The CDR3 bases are TGTGCCAGCAGACAGGGGAGCAATCAGCCCCAGCATTTT. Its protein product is CASRQGSNQPQHF.

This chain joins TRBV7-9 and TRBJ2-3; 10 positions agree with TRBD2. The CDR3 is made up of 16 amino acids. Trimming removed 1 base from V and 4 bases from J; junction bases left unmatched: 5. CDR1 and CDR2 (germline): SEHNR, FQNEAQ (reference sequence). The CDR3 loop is CASSLEASGSADTQYF. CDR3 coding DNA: TGTGCCAGCAGCTTAGAGGCTAGCGGGAGTGCAGATACGCAGTATTTT. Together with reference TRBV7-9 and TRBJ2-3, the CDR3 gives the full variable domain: DTGVSQNPRHKITKRGQNVTFRCDPISEHNRLYWYRQTLGQGPEFLTYFQNEAQLEKSRLLSDRFSAERPKGSFSTLEIQRTEQGDSAMYLCASSLEASGSADTQYFGPGTRLTVL.

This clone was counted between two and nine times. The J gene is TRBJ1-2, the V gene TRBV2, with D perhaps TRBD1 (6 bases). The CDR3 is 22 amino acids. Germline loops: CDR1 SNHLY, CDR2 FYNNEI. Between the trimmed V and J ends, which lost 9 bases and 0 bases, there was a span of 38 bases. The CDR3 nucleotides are TGTGCCAGTGGATTCCACAGGGATAGTCCCCTATTAAGGTCCCAATCTAACTATGGCTACACCTTC. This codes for CASGFHRDSPLLRSQSNYGYTF.

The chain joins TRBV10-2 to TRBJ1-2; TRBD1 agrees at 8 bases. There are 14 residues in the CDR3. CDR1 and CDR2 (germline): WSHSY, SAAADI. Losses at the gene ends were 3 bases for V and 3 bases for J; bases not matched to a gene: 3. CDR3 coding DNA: TGCGCCAGCAGTGATTCGGACAGGGACTATGGCTACACCTTC. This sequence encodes CASSDSDRDYGYTF.

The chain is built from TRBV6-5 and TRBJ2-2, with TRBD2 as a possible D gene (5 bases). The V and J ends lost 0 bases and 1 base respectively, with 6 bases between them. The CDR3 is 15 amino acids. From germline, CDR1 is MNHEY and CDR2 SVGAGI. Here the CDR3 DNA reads TGTGCCAGCAGTTACTCCCGGGGGAACACCGGGGAGCTGTTTTTT. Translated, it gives CASSYSRGNTGELFF.

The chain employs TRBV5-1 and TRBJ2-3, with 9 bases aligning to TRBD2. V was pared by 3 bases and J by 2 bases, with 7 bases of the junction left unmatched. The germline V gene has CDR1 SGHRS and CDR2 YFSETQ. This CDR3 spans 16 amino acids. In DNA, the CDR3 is TGCGCCAGCAGCTCCCAAGCGGGAGGACCCACAGATACGCAGTATTTT. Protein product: CASSSQAGGPTDTQYF.

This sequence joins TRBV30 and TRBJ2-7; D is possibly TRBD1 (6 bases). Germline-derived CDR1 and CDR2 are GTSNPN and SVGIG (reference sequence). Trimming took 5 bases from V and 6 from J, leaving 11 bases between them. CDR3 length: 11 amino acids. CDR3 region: CAWATGSEQYF. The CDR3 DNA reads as TGTGCCTGGGCGACAGGTTCCGAGCAGTACTTC.